The clone carrying this TCR beta chain has more than one count but fewer than ten. Its antigen remains unidentified. This entry is derived from a study of shared clonotypes between healthy human individuals. This CDR3 spans 16 amino acids. Trimming shortened V by 6 bases and J by 0 bases, and 14 bases separated the two germline ends. CDR1 and CDR2 from the germline V gene are MDHEN and SYDVKM. In the original processing: Because ImmunoSEQ provided only junction sequences with no quality scores, the filtering differed. Libraries were prepared by immunoSEQ multiplex PCR; TCRdb keeps only in-frame clonotypes and omits some of them. V and J calls and clone size follow that table, whereas D and trimming were derived from the DNA. The table shows about 1 million clones, with about 77% occurring only once. Division of CD4+ cells produced a CD45RA+ naive subset and a CD45RA-negative memory subset. Findings of the study overall: Exclusively blood specimens were collected; tissue repertoires likely differ.

The TCR comes from a man aged 18 to 35 in good health. Sequencing was performed on memory CD4+ T cells sorted from blood. Documented subset: CD45RA-negative fraction. The chain employs TRBV28 and TRBJ2-2; D is perhaps TRBD1 (6 bases). In DNA, the CDR3 is TGTGCCAGCAGGTTACAGGGAACCGCGAACACCGGGGAGCTGTTTTTT. Amino acid sequence: CASRLQGTANTGELFF.